These T cell receptor beta chains were read from a single sample in a study of blood T cell repertoires in COVID-19. Clones were sequenced by immunoSEQ multiplex PCR, and TCRdb holds only the in-frame ones, with some missing. The table has approximately 220,000 clones, roughly 80% seen once; the top ten hold 7.9%. Sequenced material: peripheral blood. The source of these receptors is a woman of 80 years or more with acute or convalescent COVID-19. The conserved cysteine and the conserved F or W are not part of the CDR3 here. A D gene is named only where the DNA matches it firmly.

TRBD1	TRBV19	ASRPGTGNQPQH
TRBD1	TRBV29-1	SVEDRLSYEQY
TRBD1	TRBV24-1	ATSDNRGGNQPQH
TRBD1	TRBV5-6	ASSGGTGGYYGYT
TRBD1	TRBV9	ASSAGQPNYGYT
NA	TRBV27	ASSFYRATEAF
TRBD1	TRBV27	ASSYRGQHEQY
NA	TRBV18	ASSPERGRGYT
NA	TRBV5-8	ASSGQGTDTQY
TRBD2	TRBV3-1/TRBV3-2	ASKQRLAGFGELF
NA	TRBV27	ASPAKGSEHKNEQF
NA	TRBV7-9	ASSLGVNYGYT
NA	TRBV5-1	ASSSQQGSYNEQF
NA	TRBV6-4	ASSVGRDNSYEQY
NA	TRBV2	ASSVEANTIY
NA	TRBV5-1	ASSWGGPNTEAF
TRBD1	TRBV28	ASSPGQGAGNTIY
TRBD2	TRBV29-1	SGSGGIPTDTQY
NA	TRBV28	ASSLDRQYGYT
NA	TRBV19	ASSTDGGEQPQH
NA	TRBV19	ASSITGTGGLRYT
NA	TRBV19	ASSTAVSGNTIY
NA	TRBV6-5	ASSAQTNYGYT
NA	TRBV7-8	ASSPPLRISRGSYEQY
TRBD2	TRBV9	ASSATSGYYNEQF
NA	TRBV19	ASWTASDTGELF